This is a list of T cell receptor beta chains from one sample in a study of blood T cell repertoires in COVID-19. Sequenced by immunoSEQ multiplex PCR; TCRdb stores in-frame clones only, minus some. The sample carries roughly 250,000 clones, 70% to 90% recorded once. Input material: PBMCs or T cells enriched from blood (not recorded which). Receptor source: a woman aged 30 to 39 who had recovered from COVID-19. Both conserved end residues are part of each CDR3. A D gene is named only where the DNA matches it firmly. Clone sizes are given selectively: once, few, many, or a class where the clone is expanded.

D gene	J gene	clone size	V gene	CDR3 protein	CDR3 DNA
.	TRBJ2-1	.	TRBV6-4	CASSDSIQPVSYNEQFF	TGTGCCAGCAGTGACTCGATACAGCCCGTCTCCTACAATGAGCAGTTCTTC
TRBD1	TRBJ2-2	.	TRBV6-5	CASSGQGSTGELFF	TGTGCCAGCAGCGGACAGGGGAGCACCGGGGAGCTGTTTTTT
TRBD1	TRBJ2-7	.	TRBV4-1	CASSPTTGTATYEQYF	TGCGCCAGCAGCCCGACGACCGGGACAGCGACCTACGAGCAGTACTTC
.	TRBJ2-5	.	TRBV5-1	CASSRSGQVETQYF	TGCGCCAGCAGCCGCAGCGGGCAGGTAGAGACCCAGTACTTC
.	TRBJ2-5	once	TRBV5-5	CASSLGQEETQYF	TGTGCCAGCAGCTTGGGACAGGAAGAGACCCAGTACTTC
.	TRBJ2-1	.	TRBV10-1	CASSVSAGVEQFF	TGCGCCAGCAGTGTATCCGCAGGGGTAGAGCAGTTCTTC
.	TRBJ2-3	.	TRBV5-6	CASSFPQGNLRDTQYF	TGTGCCAGCAGCTTCCCCCAGGGGAATCTAAGAGATACGCAGTATTTT
.	TRBJ1-3	.	TRBV5-8	CASSLADSRSSGNTIYF	TGTGCCAGCAGCTTGGCGGACAGTCGCAGCTCTGGAAACACCATATATTTT
.	TRBJ2-5	once	TRBV10-3	CAIRQGQETQYF	TGTGCCATCAGACAGGGCCAAGAGACCCAGTACTTC
.	TRBJ1-2	.	TRBV2	CASTQKDGRANYGYTF	TGTGCCAGCACCCAAAAGGACGGGAGAGCTAACTATGGCTACACCTTC
TRBD2	TRBJ2-1	once	TRBV9	CASSVSGRVTYNEQFF	TGTGCCAGCAGCGTTAGCGGGAGGGTAACCTACAATGAGCAGTTCTTC
.	TRBJ1-5	.	TRBV28	CASSWSGLSSQPQHF	TGTGCCAGCAGTTGGTCGGGACTAAGTAGTCAGCCCCAGCATTTT
.	TRBJ1-1	.	TRBV30	CAWSVTGPTEAFF	TGTGCCTGGAGTGTAACGGGTCCCACTGAAGCTTTCTTT
TRBD1	TRBJ1-5	.	TRBV11-2	CASSHDRGYQPQHF	TGTGCCAGCAGCCACGACAGGGGGTATCAGCCCCAGCATTTT
TRBD1	TRBJ1-2	.	TRBV7-6	CASSPQTGAGGYTF	TGTGCCAGCAGCCCGCAAACAGGGGCCGGCGGCTACACCTTC
TRBD1	TRBJ2-2	.	TRBV24-1	CANRTGDTGELFF	TGTGCCAACCGGACAGGGGACACCGGGGAGCTGTTTTTT
TRBD1	TRBJ2-1	.	TRBV27	CASSSDRTLYNEQFF	TGTGCCAGCAGTTCGGACAGGACCCTATACAATGAGCAGTTCTTC
.	TRBJ1-4	.	TRBV28	CASSPPWQKSEKLFF	TGTGCCAGCAGTCCTCCTTGGCAAAAGTCTGAAAAACTGTTTTTT
TRBD1	TRBJ1-2	.	TRBV5-1	CASSPPTGNLYGYTF	TGCGCCAGCAGCCCTCCGACAGGGAACCTCTATGGCTACACCTTC
.	TRBJ2-2	.	TRBV6-5	CASKGRRNTGELFF	TGTGCCAGCAAGGGGAGGCGGAACACCGGGGAGCTGTTTTTT
.	TRBJ1-6	once	TRBV19	CASSILPGAPNSPLHF	TGTGCCAGTAGTATATTGCCAGGGGCACCAAATTCACCCCTCCACTTT
TRBD1	TRBJ2-2	.	TRBV4-2	CASSQAGGTGGYSNTGELFF	TGTGCCAGCAGCCAAGCGGGGGGGACAGGGGGATACTCTAACACCGGGGAGCTGTTTTTT
.	TRBJ1-1	.	TRBV19	CASTPQRNTEAFF	TGTGCCAGTACCCCACAGAGGAACACTGAAGCTTTCTTT
.	TRBJ1-2	.	TRBV5-6	CASSWAGGTTF	.
.	TRBJ1-2	.	TRBV11-2	CASSAGLPVGGYTF	TGTGCCAGCAGCGCGGGCCTCCCTGTAGGGGGCTACACCTTC
TRBD1	TRBJ1-1	.	TRBV27	CASSQRQGRQAFF	TGTGCCAGCAGCCAAAGACAGGGTCGACAAGCTTTCTTT
.	TRBJ2-3	.	TRBV30	CAWRVPLGHRAVADTQYF	TGTGCCTGGAGGGTACCACTGGGCCACAGGGCAGTGGCAGATACGCAGTATTTT
.	TRBJ2-3	.	TRBV15	CATSRGQGTDTQYF	TGTGCCACCAGCAGAGGACAGGGCACAGATACGCAGTATTTT
TRBD1	TRBJ1-2	.	TRBV2	CASRSSGTVMYGYTF	TGTGCCAGCAGAAGCTCCGGGACAGTTATGTATGGCTACACCTTC
.	TRBJ2-5	.	TRBV24-1	CATSDLSSRGETQYF	TGTGCCACCAGTGATTTAAGTTCCCGCGGGGAGACCCAGTACTTC
.	TRBJ1-1	.	TRBV7-6	CASSPDDRLGTEAFF	TGTGCCAGCAGCCCAGATGACAGGTTGGGCACTGAAGCTTTCTTT
.	TRBJ1-6	.	TRBV7-9	CASTGAGSSYNSPLHF	TGTGCCAGCACAGGAGCGGGGAGCTCCTATAATTCACCCCTCCACTTT
TRBD2	TRBJ2-1	few	TRBV28	CASSPGGGAYNEQFF	TGTGCCAGCAGTCCGGGGGGAGGTGCCTACAATGAGCAGTTCTTC
TRBD1	TRBJ2-7	.	TRBV6-5	CASSPGQGGYEQYF	TGTGCCAGCAGCCCGGGACAGGGTGGTTACGAGCAGTACTTC
TRBD1	TRBJ1-6	.	TRBV3-1/TRBV3-2	CASSGRDSRNSPLHF	TGTGCCAGCAGCGGACGGGACAGCCGGAATTCACCCCTCCACTTT
.	TRBJ1-5	.	TRBV30	CAWGGGGNQPQHF	TGTGCCTGGGGCGGGGGGGGTAATCAGCCCCAGCATTTT
TRBD2	TRBJ2-1	.	TRBV19	CASSIAGAANEQFF	TGTGCCAGTAGTATCGCGGGAGCGGCCAATGAGCAGTTCTTC
.	TRBJ2-7	.	TRBV6-5	CASSRTAYEQYF	TGTGCCAGCAGTCGCACGGCCTACGAGCAGTACTTC
.	TRBJ1-2	.	TRBV18	CASSPPGLSYGYTF	TGTGCCAGCTCACCACCGGGCTTGAGCTATGGCTACACCTTC
TRBD2	TRBJ2-1	.	TRBV2	CASSVERDTSGGASEQFF	TGTGCCAGCAGCGTTGAAAGGGACACTAGCGGGGGGGCCAGTGAGCAGTTCTTC
.	TRBJ2-3	.	TRBV5-6	CASSLAGVGRTDTQYF	TGTGCCAGCAGCTTGGCCGGGGTTGGGCGCACAGATACGCAGTATTTT
.	TRBJ1-2	.	TRBV10-2	CASGGVSFYGYTF	TGCGCCAGCGGGGGGGTCTCATTCTATGGCTACACCTTC
.	TRBJ2-1	.	TRBV28	CASSYGGTSYNEQFF	TGTGCCAGCAGTTACGGGGGTACAAGCTACAATGAGCAGTTCTTC
.	TRBJ1-1	.	TRBV27	CASNPYRQVNTEAFF	TGTGCCAGCAATCCCTATCGGCAGGTGAACACTGAAGCTTTCTTT
.	TRBJ2-7	.	TRBV3-1/TRBV3-2	CASSQGPGGYEQYF	TGTGCCAGCAGCCAGGGCCCCGGAGGATACGAGCAGTACTTC
.	TRBJ1-5	.	TRBV7-8	CASSLAGRGAGFSNQPQHF	TGTGCCAGCAGCTTAGCGGGTCGGGGGGCGGGGTTTAGCAATCAGCCCCAGCATTTT
TRBD2	TRBJ2-2	.	TRBV6-4	CASSEGLAHFTGELFF	TGTGCCAGCAGTGAGGGACTAGCGCACTTCACCGGGGAGCTGTTTTTT
.	TRBJ1-3	.	TRBV2	CASSLGQHGNTIYF	TGTGCCAGCAGTTTAGGACAGCACGGAAACACCATATATTTT
.	TRBJ1-2	.	TRBV30	CAQVRGGVQGIRGYTF	TGTGCCCAGGTCAGGGGCGGCGTTCAGGGGATACGGGGCTACACCTTC
TRBD2	TRBJ2-7	.	TRBV3-1/TRBV3-2	CASSHRPSGRPSYEQYF	TGTGCCAGCAGCCACCGTCCTAGCGGGAGGCCCTCCTACGAGCAGTACTTC
TRBD2	TRBJ2-7	.	TRBV27	CASSFLAGENHEQYF	TGTGCCAGCAGTTTCTTGGCGGGAGAAAACCACGAGCAGTACTTC
TRBD2	TRBJ2-5	.	TRBV5-1	CASSFTAGGQETQYF	TGCGCCAGCAGCTTCACGGCGGGGGGCCAAGAGACCCAGTACTTC
.	TRBJ2-7	few	TRBV10-3	CAISVGGLGLKYF	TGTGCCATCAGTGTGGGAGGTCTCGGCCTTAAGTACTTC